This T cell receptor beta chain was documented in a study of blood T cell repertoires in COVID-19. Background on the study: Acute and convalescent COVID-19 samples came from the United States, Italy and Spain. From T cells, B-cell-depleted T cells, or PBMCs came the material, which was cDNA or gDNA.

The CDR3 loop spans 14 amino acids. Deletions cut 4 bases from V and 0 bases from J, with 7 bases between. Germline V gene lookup returns CDR1 ENHRY and CDR2 SYGVKD. As processed by the authors: Estimation of nucleated cell counts relied on the amplification of reference gene primers. Data came from immunoSEQ multiplex PCR; TCRdb stores just in-frame clones and leaves some out. Clone size and V and J calls were adopted from that table, with D and trimming inferred from the DNA. The data contain approximately 84,000 clones, 90% of them singletons. This clonotype was sampled from a human donor with active COVID-19. The donor label of this sample is uncertain. Input material: peripheral blood. The V and J genes are TRBV10-3 and TRBJ1-3, with a possible D match to TRBD1 (5 bases). The CDR3 reads CAISGGLSGNTIYF. In DNA, the CDR3 is TGTGCCATCAGTGGGGGACTCTCTGGAAACACCATATATTTT.